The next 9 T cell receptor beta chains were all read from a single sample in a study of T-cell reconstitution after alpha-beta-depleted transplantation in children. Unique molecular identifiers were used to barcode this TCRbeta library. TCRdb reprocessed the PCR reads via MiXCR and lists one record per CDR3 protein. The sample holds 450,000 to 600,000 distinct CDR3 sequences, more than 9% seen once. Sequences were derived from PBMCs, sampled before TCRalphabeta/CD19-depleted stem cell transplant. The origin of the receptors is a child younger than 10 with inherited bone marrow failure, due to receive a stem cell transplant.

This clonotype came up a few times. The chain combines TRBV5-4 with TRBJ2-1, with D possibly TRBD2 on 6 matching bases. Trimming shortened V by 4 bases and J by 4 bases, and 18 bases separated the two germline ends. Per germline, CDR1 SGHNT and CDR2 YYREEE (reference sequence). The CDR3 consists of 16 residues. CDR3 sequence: CASSLPGTGGYNEQFF. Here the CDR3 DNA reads TGTGCCAGCAGCCTACCTGGGACCGGAGGGTACAATGAGCAGTTCTTC.

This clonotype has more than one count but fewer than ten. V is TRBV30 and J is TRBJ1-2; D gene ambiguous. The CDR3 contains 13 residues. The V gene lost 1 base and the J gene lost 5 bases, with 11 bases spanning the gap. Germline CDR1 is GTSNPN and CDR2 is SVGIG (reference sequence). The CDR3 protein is CAWSDGRPYGYTF. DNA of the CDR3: TGTGCCTGGAGTGACGGGCGCCCTTATGGCTACACCTTC.

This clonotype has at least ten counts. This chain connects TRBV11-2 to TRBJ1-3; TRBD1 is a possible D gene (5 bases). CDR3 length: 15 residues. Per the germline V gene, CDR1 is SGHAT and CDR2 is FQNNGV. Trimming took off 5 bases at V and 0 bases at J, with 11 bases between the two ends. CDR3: CASSLQVYSGNTIYF. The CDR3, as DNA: TGTGCCAGCAGCCTACAGGTTTACTCTGGAAACACCATATATTTT.

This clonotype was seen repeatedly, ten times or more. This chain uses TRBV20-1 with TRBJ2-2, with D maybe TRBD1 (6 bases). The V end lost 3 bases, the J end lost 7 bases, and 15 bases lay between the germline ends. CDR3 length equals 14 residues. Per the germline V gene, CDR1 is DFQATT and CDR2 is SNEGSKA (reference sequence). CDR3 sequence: CSASWGIRGGELFF. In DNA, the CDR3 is TGCAGTGCTAGTTGGGGTATCAGGGGCGGGGAGCTGTTTTTT.

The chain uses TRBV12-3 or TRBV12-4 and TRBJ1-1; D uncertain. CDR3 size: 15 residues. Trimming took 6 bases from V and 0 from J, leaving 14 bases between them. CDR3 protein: CASSRVWRMNTEAFF. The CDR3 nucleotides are TGTGCCAGCAGCCGAGTTTGGAGGATGAACACTGAAGCTTTCTTT.

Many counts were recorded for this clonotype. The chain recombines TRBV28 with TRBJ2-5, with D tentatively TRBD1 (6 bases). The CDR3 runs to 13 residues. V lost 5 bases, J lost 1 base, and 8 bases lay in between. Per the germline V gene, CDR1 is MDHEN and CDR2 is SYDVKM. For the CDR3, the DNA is TGTGCCAGCAGTAACAGGGTCCAAGAGACCCAGTACTTC. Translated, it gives CASSNRVQETQYF.

The CDR3 region has the DNA TGTGCCAGCAGCCCCAATCCCGTGACATCCTCCTACGAGCAGTACTTC. Translated: CASSPNPVTSSYEQYF. The gene calls are TRBV11-2 and TRBJ2-7, with D unresolved. Trimming cost V 5 bases and J 0 bases, with 17 bases left between them. The germline V gene encodes CDR1 SGHAT and CDR2 FQNNGV. The length of the CDR3 is 16 residues.

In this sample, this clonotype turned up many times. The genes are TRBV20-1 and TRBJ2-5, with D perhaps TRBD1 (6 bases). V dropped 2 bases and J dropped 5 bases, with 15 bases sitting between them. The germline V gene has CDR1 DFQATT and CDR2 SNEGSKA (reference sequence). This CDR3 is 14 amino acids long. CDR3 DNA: TGCAGTGCTAGAAGAGGACAGAGCGCGGAGACCCAGTACTTC. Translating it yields CSARRGQSAETQYF.

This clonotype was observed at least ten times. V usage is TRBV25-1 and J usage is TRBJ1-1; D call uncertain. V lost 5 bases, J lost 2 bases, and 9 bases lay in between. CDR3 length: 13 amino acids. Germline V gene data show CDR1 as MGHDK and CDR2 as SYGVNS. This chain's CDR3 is CASSPGYNTEAFF. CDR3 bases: TGTGCCAGCAGTCCCGGATATAACACTGAAGCTTTCTTT.